This T cell receptor (beta chain) was captured by sequencing in a study of T cell responses to AZD1222 COVID-19 vaccine. A remark on this clone: Its target is unknown.

Regarding the study as a whole: The repertoires were collected only after the peak T cell response. Donors skewed white British and female; clonal diversity was possibly underestimated.

The method was immunoSEQ multiplex PCR; TCRdb's version includes in-frame clones alone and lacks a portion of them. The table has 63,000 or so clones, about 85% seen once; the top ten hold 15% to 20%. The CDR3 is 12 amino acids. With 6 bases removed from V and 10 bases from J, the gap between germline ends came to 12 bases. This TCR derives from an adult in good health. This specimen consisted of peripheral blood, obtained on day 0 of AZD1222 vaccination. The rearrangement uses TRBV12-3 or TRBV12-4 and TRBJ1-4; possibly TRBD1 for D (5 bases). The CDR3 region has the DNA TGTGCCAGCAGATCGCCAGGGAGAAAACTGTTTTTT. Encoded protein: CASRSPGRKLFF.